This T cell receptor beta chain appears in the sequencing data of a study of OX40 agonist ivuxolimab in advanced cancers. Study in general: Anti-PD-1, anti-PD-L1 or anti-CTLA-4 therapy given earlier was allowed, and approximately 43% had some. Partial responses were achieved by three patients, one with hepatocellular carcinoma and two with cutaneous melanoma. Findings and limits, study-wide: Nonresponders included some who also had low normalized T-cell clonal expansion. No determination was made of the antigen specificity of the expanded peripheral T cells.

V lost 5 bases and J lost 3, with 10 bases in between. Germline CDR1 MNHEY, CDR2 SMNVEV (reference sequence). There are 14 residues in the CDR3. The protocol was immunoSEQ multiplex PCR, while the TCRdb copy is restricted to in-frame clones and leaves out a portion. The sample lists 13,000 or so clones; more than 75% were seen once. Comments on this clone: What it recognizes is unknown.

This chain joins TRBV27 and TRBJ1-4; perhaps TRBD1 as D (6 bases). This clonotype was sampled from an adult with an advanced solid tumor such as melanoma, head and neck, liver or kidney cancer. The sample in question was CD4+ or CD8+ T cells sorted from blood, obtained in a trial of the OX40 agonist ivuxolimab. DNA of the CDR3: TGTGCCAGCAGTAGGCGACAGGCTAATGAAAAACTGTTTTTT. Residues: CASSRRQANEKLFF. Combining the CDR3 with reference TRBV27 and TRBJ1-4 gives the whole variable domain EAQVTQNPRYLITVTGKKLTVTCSQNMNHEYMSWYRQDPGLGLRQIYYSMNVEVTDKGDVPEGYKVSRKEKRNFPLILESPSPNQTSLYFCASSRRQANEKLFFGSGTQLSVL.